This note documents a single TCR beta chain sequence. This entry comes from a study of blood T cell repertoires in COVID-19. For the study at large: Samples taken during acute and convalescent COVID-19 were collected in the United States, Italy and Spain. Sample material is recorded as cDNA or gDNA derived from T cells, B-cell-depleted T cells, or PBMCs.

In the original analysis: Reference gene primers were amplified, and this amplification served to estimate nucleated cell counts. Libraries were prepared by immunoSEQ multiplex PCR; TCRdb keeps only in-frame clonotypes and omits some of them. V and J calls plus clone size are reproduced from that table; the DNA served to infer D and trimming. The table includes tens of thousands of clones, 88% detected once. Trimming stripped 0 bases from V and 3 bases from J, with 9 bases between. CDR1 is LGHNA and CDR2 is YSLEER in the germline V gene. The CDR3 has 15 amino acids. The V call is TRBV4-3, the J call TRBJ2-1; D is ambiguous. Source material: peripheral blood. This TCR was recovered from a human donor in a cohort sampled during active COVID-19. The CDR3 loop is CASSQEAVSYNEQFF. CDR3 bases: TGCGCCAGCAGCCAAGAGGCGGTCAGCTACAATGAGCAGTTCTTC.